This TCR beta chain was captured in a study of radiation and T cells in renal cell carcinoma. Described time point: baseline pretreatment blood. Treatment denoted: 15 Gy SBRT to primary tumor, nephrectomy 4 weeks later. Method: immunoSEQ multiplex PCR; TCRdb's copy keeps in-frame clones and lacks some. The sample shows 150,000 or so clones, roughly nine tenths of them seen only once. The TCR was taken from a woman in her 70s with renal cell carcinoma. The sample here was blood, taken from a patient whose treatment included radiotherapy and nephrectomy.

The DNA for the CDR3 is TGTGCCAGCAGCCCGAGGCCGGGACACCTGAACACTGAAGCTTTCTTT. It codes for CASSPRPGHLNTEAFF. The chain uses TRBV7-9 and TRBJ1-1, with TRBD1 as a possible D gene (6 bases). The CDR3 covers 16 residues. Germline CDR1 SEHNR, CDR2 FQNEAQ (reference sequence). Trimming pared 5 bases from V and 0 bases from J, leaving 16 bases between.